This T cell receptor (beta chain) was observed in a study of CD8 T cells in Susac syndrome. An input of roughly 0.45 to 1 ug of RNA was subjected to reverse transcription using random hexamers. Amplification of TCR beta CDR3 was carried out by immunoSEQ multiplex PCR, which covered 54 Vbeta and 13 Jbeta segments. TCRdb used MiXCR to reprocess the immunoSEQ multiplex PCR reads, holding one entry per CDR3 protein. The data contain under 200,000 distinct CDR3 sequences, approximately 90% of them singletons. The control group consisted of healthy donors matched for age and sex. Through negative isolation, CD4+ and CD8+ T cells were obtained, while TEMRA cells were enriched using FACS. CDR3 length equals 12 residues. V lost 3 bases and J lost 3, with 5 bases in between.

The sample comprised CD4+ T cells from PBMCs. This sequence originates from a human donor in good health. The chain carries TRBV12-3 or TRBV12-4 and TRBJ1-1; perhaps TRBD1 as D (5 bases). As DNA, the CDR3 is TGTGCCAGCAGTTTGGGGGACACTGAAGCTTTCTTT. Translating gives CASSLGDTEAFF.